This T cell receptor beta chain originates from a study of human T cells and chemical hapten exposure. This clonotype was observed at least ten times. What it binds is unknown. Time point given: patch test 1, 2 weeks after DPC sensitization. Treatment specified: therapeutic diphenylcyclopropenone sensitization with weekly scalp DPC. Unfractionated whole blood was the source from which total RNA was extracted. There are 12 residues in the CDR3. V was shortened by 5 bases and J by 3 bases, with 8 bases between the two germline ends. In germline, CDR1 is SQVTM, CDR2 ANQGSEA. Findings and caveats of the study: Against controls, expanded TCRs gave rise to significantly more large CDR3 similarity clusters.

Original processing methods: A per-sample median of about 94,000 TCRs was observed, with counts ranging from 23,224 to 690,600. TCRdb re-derived calls from the RACE reads in MiXCR, one entry per CDR3 protein. It is TCRdb's table, rather than the study itself, that gives the V and J calls and clone size. Altogether just under 350,000 distinct CDR3 sequences are present, about 7% being singletons, with the ten largest covering 7% to 10%. This rearrangement joins TRBV29-1 to TRBJ2-4; the D gene is possibly TRBD1 (6 bases). This receptor was taken from a woman aged 18 to 35 with alopecia areata. Some clones in this sample may be carry-over from other donors' samples. This material consisted of whole blood, taken in connection with sensitization to the hapten diphenylcyclopropenone (DPC). CDR3 sequence reads: CSVWDNKNIQYF. The CDR3 nucleotides are TGCAGCGTTTGGGACAACAAAAACATTCAGTACTTC. Full variable domain (remainder filled in from reference TRBV29-1 and TRBJ2-4): SAVISQKPSRDICQRGTSLTIQCQVDSQVTMMFWYRQQPGQSLTLIATANQGSEATYESGFVIDKFPISRPNLTFSTLTVSNMSPEDSSIYLCSVWDNKNIQYFGAGTRLSVL.